The source of this T cell receptor (beta chain) is a study of control samples from healthy donors and cancer patients. V lost 6 bases and J lost 7; bases outside the gene matches: 9. The CDR3 contains 14 residues. Per the germline V gene, CDR1 is SGDLS and CDR2 is YYNGEE. Produced via immunoSEQ multiplex PCR; TCRdb's table is partial and in-frame only. Of about 51,000 clones in the sample, 88% were seen once. The chain uses TRBV9 and TRBJ1-2, with 10 bases identical to TRBD1. Sequenced material: PBMCs. The receptor comes from a man aged 50-59 years with head and neck cancer. CDR3 sequence (DNA): TGTGCCAGCACCAAGACAGGGGGCCTGGGTGGCTACACCTTC. Amino acid sequence: CASTKTGGLGGYTF.